This T cell receptor beta chain was identified in a study of blood T cell repertoires in COVID-19. Study in general: Acute and convalescent COVID-19 samples came from the United States, Italy and Spain. Nucleic acid was either cDNA or gDNA, and it came from T cells, B-cell-depleted T cells, or PBMCs.

The V and J ends lost 6 bases and 0 bases respectively, with 11 bases between them. This CDR3 spans 14 amino acids. CDR1 is SEHNR, CDR2 FQNEAQ, per germline (reference sequence). As processed by the authors: Reference gene primer amplification yielded estimated nucleated cell counts. Some clones are missing from TCRdb's copy, which holds only in-frame ones; the method was immunoSEQ multiplex PCR. D and trimming come from the DNA, and the V and J calls and clone size come from that table. The sample carries 90,000 to 140,000 clones, roughly 79% recorded once. J is TRBJ1-2 and V is TRBV7-9, with D tentatively TRBD1 (6 bases). The sequence derives from a woman aged 70-85 years with acute or convalescent COVID-19. Sequenced: peripheral blood. CDR3 residues: CASRRGAANYGYTF. As DNA, the CDR3 is TGTGCCAGCAGGCGGGGGGCAGCTAACTATGGCTACACCTTC.